This record looks at one T cell receptor beta chain sequence and its context. The CDR3 is 12 amino acids. The germline V gene encodes CDR1 KGHSH and CDR2 LQKENI. The V segment lost 6 bases and the J segment 4 bases; nucleotides outside the gene matches: 1. The data were taken from a study of blood T cell repertoires in COVID-19. Study as a whole: The origin of the acute and convalescent COVID-19 samples was the United States, Italy and Spain. From T cells, B-cell-depleted T cells, or PBMCs came the material, which was cDNA or gDNA.

In the authors' methods: Amplification with reference gene primers provided the estimates of nucleated cell counts. The data were produced by immunoSEQ multiplex PCR, yet TCRdb's version contains in-frame clones alone and is incomplete. The DNA was the basis for D and trimming; V, J and clone size are from that table. The table lists around 250,000 clones, around 88% of them singletons. This clonotype was sampled from a man aged 40-50 years with active or convalescent COVID-19. The genes are TRBV18 and TRBJ2-3; 7 bases match TRBD2. Sequenced material: peripheral blood. CDR3 residues: CASSGGSDTQYF. The DNA for the CDR3 is TGTGCCAGCTCGGGGGGGTCAGATACGCAGTATTTT.